This T cell receptor (beta chain) was observed in a study of T cells in Graves' hyperthyroidism and ophthalmopathy. Study as a whole: Before treatment of any kind, peripheral blood was taken at initial diagnosis. Findings of the study overall: Ophthalmopathy was identified by the model a median about 6 months ahead of onset. Also found in blood were most expanded thyroid clonotypes above 0.001.

RNA transcripts were the template for amplifying TCR beta CDR3 regions. A first-round RT-PCR of the TCR CDR3 used the HTBI primer set. TCRdb reprocessed the multiplex PCR reads via MiXCR and lists one record per CDR3 protein. The sample comprises more than 450,000 distinct CDR3 sequences, 14% of which are singletons, and approximately 13% rests with the top ten. This clonotype came up many times. Antigen specificity is unknown. Trimming stripped 0 bases from V and 7 bases from J, with 16 bases between. The V gene's germline CDR1 is SGHRS and CDR2 YFSETQ. The CDR3 covers 15 residues. The source material was blood. The receptor comes from a woman aged 40 to 50 with Graves' hyperthyroidism. The chain has TRBV5-1 and TRBJ1-2; no clear D gene. This chain's CDR3 is CASSLDQATAAGYTF. The CDR3 nucleotides are TGCGCCAGCAGCTTGGACCAGGCTACAGCAGCTGGCTACACCTTC.